This paragraph reports one T cell receptor (beta chain). The antigen is undetermined. The data were obtained in a study of T cell responses to AZD1222 COVID-19 vaccine. Repertoires were generated with immunoSEQ multiplex PCR, while TCRdb's copy carries only in-frame clones and drops some. The profile shows approximately 110,000 clones, about 85% of them singletons. Study-level results: Mostly white British, mostly female donors; authors suggested clonal diversity may be underestimated. Repertoires were collected only later (after the peak T cell response had occurred). Baseline seropositivity characterized only six or seven AZD1222 recipients.

This TCR was recovered from an adult who received the AZD1222 COVID-19 vaccine. The sample was peripheral blood, taken 28 days after the second AZD1222 dose.

The CDR3 DNA reads TGTGCCAGCAGTTTATCGTTAACTGGAAACACCATATATTTT. It is translated as CASSLSLTGNTIYF. The gene calls are TRBV27 and TRBJ1-3; D uncertain. This CDR3 contains 14 residues. V was clipped by 0 bases and J by 2 bases, with 5 bases between them. Germline loops: CDR1 MNHEY, CDR2 SMNVEV (reference sequence).